This note documents a single TCR beta chain sequence. The data stem from a study of blood T cell repertoires in COVID-19. CDR1 is SGHTA, CDR2 FQGTGA, per germline. V was cut by 1 base and J by 3 bases, with 13 bases left in between. There are 15 residues in the CDR3. As originally analysed: Reference gene primer amplification gave estimated nucleated cell counts. TCRdb keeps only in-frame clones here, not all; method: immunoSEQ multiplex PCR. The V and J calls and clone size come from that table; D and trimming were worked out from the DNA. The sample has some 240,000 clones, about 80% seen once. Recruitment covered about 25 US areas and drew participants whose ages spanned about 18 to 100 years. In Cohort 3, a recovered donor had either two negative PCRs, clearance, or symptom resolution.

The sequenced sample consisted of PBMCs or T cells enriched from blood (not recorded which). The genes are TRBV7-3 and TRBJ2-7; TRBD2 might be the D (6 bases). The receptor comes from a man aged 50 to 60 who had recovered from COVID-19. The CDR3 loop is CASSLSPGEGYEQYF. The DNA for the CDR3 is TGTGCCAGCAGCTTAAGTCCGGGAGAAGGCTACGAGCAGTACTTC.